The 23 T cell receptor beta chains reported below all come from one sample, sequenced in a study of Ad26.COV2.S vaccination and SARS-CoV-2 variants. Treatment of the sample: around 19 received Ad26.COV2.S at low or high dose, single or two shots; several received placebo; per-sample allocation not given. At day 63 after the first vaccine or placebo injection, samples were drawn. The assay was immunoSEQ multiplex PCR, and TCRdb's table has in-frame clones only and misses some. Of fewer than 800,000 clones in the sample, roughly 90% were seen once. The starting material was peripheral blood, obtained in a trial of Ad26.COV2.S vaccine versus placebo. These receptors all come from a person aged 18-65 years who received the Ad26.COV2.S COVID-19 vaccine or a placebo.

The chain carries TRBV4-1 and TRBJ2-1; D gene ambiguous. Trimming pared 1 base from V and 4 bases from J, leaving 17 bases between. The CDR3 spans 17 residues. Germline V gene lookup returns CDR1 MGHRA and CDR2 YSYEKL. CDR3 region: CASSQVSSFRHYNEQFF. CDR3 sequence (DNA): TGCGCCAGCAGCCAAGTTTCTTCATTTCGGCATTACAATGAGCAGTTCTTC.

This clone is a singleton in its sample. As DNA, the CDR3 is TGTGCCAGTAGGGCTAGCTATAATGAGCAGTTCTTC. Protein: CASRASYNEQFF. This chain joins TRBV19 and TRBJ2-1; tentatively, D is TRBD2 (5 bases). The CDR3 runs 12 residues. V was pared by 6 bases and J by 7 bases, with 10 bases between. Germline lookup yields CDR1 LNHDA and CDR2 SQIVND (reference sequence).

V usage is TRBV5-1 and J usage is TRBJ2-6; no definite D call. The V gene's germline CDR1 is SGHRS and CDR2 YFSETQ. Trimming pared 0 bases from V and 0 bases from J, leaving 4 bases between. This CDR3 spans 15 amino acids. The CDR3 loop reads CASSLGNSGANVLTF. The CDR3 coding sequence is TGCGCCAGCAGCTTGGGAAACTCTGGGGCCAACGTCCTGACTTTC.

The chain employs TRBV5-1 and TRBJ1-4; TRBD1 aligns across 9 bases. V lost 3 bases to trimming and J lost 8 bases; unmatched junction nucleotides: 8. The CDR3 runs to 15 residues. The V gene's germline CDR1 is SGHRS and CDR2 YFSETQ. The CDR3: CASSSAGTGTEKLFF. CDR3 coding DNA: TGCGCCAGCAGCTCCGCCGGGACAGGGACCGAAAAACTGTTTTTT.

This chain joins TRBV6-6 and TRBJ2-7; the D gene is possibly TRBD1 (7 bases). Trimming cost V 6 bases and J 3 bases, with 18 bases left between them. The CDR3 is 15 residues long. Germline CDR1 and CDR2: MNHNY and SVGAGI (reference sequence). The CDR3 bases are TGTGCCAGCAGCCTACAGGGGACTTTAGGCTACGAGCAGTACTTC. Translated, it gives CASSLQGTLGYEQYF.

To note about this clone: Additional DNA sequences in this sample encode the identical CDR3. This chain's CDR3 is CASSFSGDTEAFF. The CDR3 coding sequence is TGCGCCAGCAGCTTTTCAGGGGACACTGAAGCTTTCTTT. The V call is TRBV5-1, the J call TRBJ1-1; a weak D match, TRBD1 (6 bases). Trimming shortened V by 2 bases and J by 3 bases, and 8 bases separated the two germline ends. The CDR3 consists of 13 residues. The germline gives CDR1 SGHRS, CDR2 YFSETQ. Full variable domain (missing parts from reference TRBV5-1 and TRBJ1-1): KAGVTQTPRYLIKTRGQQVTLSCSPISGHRSVSWYQQTPGQGLQFLFEYFSETQRNKGNFPGRFSGRQFSNSRSEMNVSTLELGDSALYLCASSFSGDTEAFFGQGTRLTVV.

The chain joins TRBV7-2 to TRBJ2-7; D uncertain. The CDR3 length is 12 residues. The germline gives CDR1 SGHTA, CDR2 FQGNSA. V lost 4 bases to trimming and J lost 5 bases, with 9 bases between them. The CDR3 nucleotides read TGTGCCAGCAGCTCCTTTTGGAACGAGCAGTACTTC. Protein sequence: CASSSFWNEQYF.

The chain uses TRBV7-2 and TRBJ2-3, with 8 nucleotides matching TRBD2. CDR1 and CDR2 from the germline V gene are SGHTA and FQGNSA. CDR3 length: 15 residues. The J segment lost 3 bases and the V segment lost 2 bases, leaving 4 bases of the junction unmatched. Written as DNA, the CDR3 is TGTGCCAGCAGCTTAACGGGACTAGGAACAGATACGCAGTATTTT. It encodes CASSLTGLGTDTQYF. The full variable domain, its missing parts supplied by reference TRBV7-2 and TRBJ2-3, is GAGVSQSPSNKVTEKGKDVELRCDPISGHTALYWYRQSLGQGLEFLIYFQGNSAPDKSGLPSDRFSAERTGGSVSTLTIQRTQQEDSAVYLCASSLTGLGTDTQYFGPGTRLTVL.

The genes are TRBV3-1 (or the pseudogene TRBV3-2) and TRBJ2-1; D may be TRBD1 (5 bases). Trimming removed 5 bases at V and 4 bases at J, with 21 bases between. Germline loops: CDR1 LGHDT, CDR2 YNNKEL (reference sequence). CDR3 length: 17 amino acids. Here the CDR3 reads CASSNSPGRGQYNEQFF. The CDR3 DNA is TGTGCCAGCAGCAACTCCCCAGGAAGGGGCCAATACAATGAGCAGTTCTTC.

The V and J genes are TRBV6-5 and TRBJ1-5, with unresolved D. V was pared by 6 bases and J by 5 bases, with 11 bases between. The CDR3 sequence is 13 residues long. CDR1 MNHEY and CDR2 SVGAGI come from the germline V gene. CDR3: CASSRGRDQPQHF. DNA for the CDR3: TGTGCCAGCAGCCGCGGACGGGATCAGCCCCAGCATTTT.

On this clone: A much larger clone lies one base from this, so it may be a read error. The rearrangement uses TRBV3-1 (or the pseudogene TRBV3-2) and TRBJ2-5, with D uncertain. Trimming cost V 0 bases and J 5 bases, with 4 bases left between them. Germline V gene data show CDR1 as LGHDT and CDR2 as YNNKEL (reference sequence). The CDR3 sequence is 12 residues long. CDR3 protein: CASSQDWETQYF. Here the CDR3 DNA reads TGTGCCAGCAGCCAAGATTGGGAGACCCAGTACTTC.

This chain's CDR3 is CASKRRVTKNIQYF. CDR3 bases: TGTGCCAGCAAAAGACGGGTGACCAAAAACATTCAGTACTTC. V gene TRBV2 combines with J gene TRBJ2-4; D is unresolved. The V gene lost 7 bases and the J gene lost 2 bases, with 12 bases spanning the gap. Germline V CDR1 and CDR2: SNHLY, FYNNEI. The CDR3 covers 14 residues. The variable domain in full, completed from reference TRBV2 and TRBJ2-4, reads EPEVTQTPSHQVTQMGQEVILRCVPISNHLYFYWYRQILGQKVEFLVSFYNNEISEKSEIFDDQFSVERPDGSNFTLKIRSTKLEDSAMYFCASKRRVTKNIQYFGAGTRLSVL.

The CDR3 here is CASNSRSYNEQFF. DNA of the CDR3: TGTGCCAGCAATTCCCGGTCATACAATGAGCAGTTCTTC. The chain joins TRBV27 to TRBJ2-1, with unresolved D. CDR3 length equals 13 residues. V gave up 7 bases and J gave up 4 bases, with 11 bases separating them. Germline loops: CDR1 MNHEY, CDR2 SMNVEV (reference sequence).

The chain uses TRBV30 and TRBJ1-3; D unclear. CDR3 size: 12 residues. CDR1 and CDR2 (germline): GTSNPN, SVGIG (reference sequence). The V end lost 2 bases, the J end lost 3 bases, and 5 bases lay between the germline ends. CDR3 loop: CAWSMGGNTIYF. DNA of the CDR3: TGTGCCTGGAGTATGGGTGGAAACACCATATATTTT.

The rearrangement links TRBV7-2 to TRBJ1-2; 8 bases fit TRBD1. The ends lost 7 bases at V and 2 bases at J; junction bases unmatched: 6. CDR1 is SGHTA, CDR2 FQGNSA, per germline. The CDR3 is 14 residues long. The CDR3 DNA sequence: TGTGCCAGCAACTATGACAGGGGAAACTATGGCTACACCTTC. Its protein is CASNYDRGNYGYTF. The full variable domain, rest sourced from reference TRBV7-2 and TRBJ1-2, is GAGVSQSPSNKVTEKGKDVELRCDPISGHTALYWYRQSLGQGLEFLIYFQGNSAPDKSGLPSDRFSAERTGGSVSTLTIQRTQQEDSAVYLCASNYDRGNYGYTFGSGTRLTVV.

This chain joins TRBV7-2 and TRBJ1-6; a weak D match, TRBD1 (6 bases). Per germline, CDR1 SGHTA and CDR2 FQGNSA. The CDR3 totals 16 residues. With 5 bases removed from V and 4 bases from J, the gap between germline ends came to 15 bases. CDR3 in DNA: TGTGCCAGCAGCCTCGGGGGGGCGGGGTATAATTCACCCCTCCACTTT. Residues: CASSLGGAGYNSPLHF.

The chain carries TRBV29-1 and TRBJ2-1; 9 nucleotides line up with TRBD1. CDR3 size: 14 residues. Germline V lookup: CDR1 SQVTM, CDR2 ANQGSEA. Trimming took 7 bases from V and 0 from J; bases not matched to a gene: 4. The CDR3 sequence is CSGTGDRSYNEQFF. The CDR3 bases are TGCAGCGGGACAGGGGACCGCTCCTACAATGAGCAGTTCTTC.

This rearrangement joins TRBV5-5 to TRBJ1-2; D is undetermined. The CDR3 sequence is 15 residues long. Germline values: CDR1 SGHKS, CDR2 YYEKEE (reference sequence). Trimming took 1 base from V and 8 from J, leaving 18 bases between them. CDR3 DNA: TGTGCCAGCAGCTTGTTGGTGAGGGAAAAAGCAGGCTACACCTTC. Protein sequence: CASSLLVREKAGYTF.

The chain couples TRBV30 to TRBJ1-2, with TRBD1 as a possible D gene (6 bases). The CDR3 spans 12 residues. Trimming removed 8 bases at V and 8 bases at J, with 18 bases between. The germline V gene encodes CDR1 GTSNPN and CDR2 SVGIG (reference sequence). The CDR3 region has the DNA TGTGCCGGGTTACAACAGGGTCGCGGCTACACCTTC. It encodes CAGLQQGRGYTF.

The chain has TRBV5-6 and TRBJ2-7; D uncertain. The germline CDR1 and CDR2 sequences are SGHDT and YYEEEE. The CDR3 totals 12 residues. Trimming removed 2 bases from V and 5 bases from J, with 8 bases in between. CDR3 sequence: CASSFSLDEQYF. For the CDR3, the DNA is TGTGCCAGCAGCTTCTCCCTCGACGAGCAGTACTTC.

CDR3 protein: CASSQQLNTEAFF. For the CDR3, the DNA is TGCGCCAGCAGCCAACAATTGAACACTGAAGCTTTCTTT. The chain is built from TRBV4-1 and TRBJ1-1, with D unclear. CDR3 length equals 13 residues. Germline V gene data show CDR1 as MGHRA and CDR2 as YSYEKL. The V end was cut by 2 bases, the J end by 0 bases, with 4 bases between.

V and J are TRBV27 and TRBJ1-2; 7 positions match TRBD1. CDR1 and CDR2 (germline): MNHEY, SMNVEV (reference sequence). The V segment lost 8 bases and the J segment 4 bases; nucleotides outside the gene matches: 7. This CDR3 is built from 13 residues. Here the CDR3 reads CASGFRDSYGYTF. The CDR3 region has the DNA TGTGCCAGCGGATTTCGGGACAGCTATGGCTACACCTTC.

This clone has just a few counts. Its ends do not fully match the called genes, so a read error is possible. The chain is built from TRBV6-2 or TRBV6-3 and TRBJ2-7, with D tentatively TRBD2 (6 bases). This CDR3 contains 15 residues. The germline gives CDR1 MNHEY, CDR2 SVGEGT. The CDR3 reads CASSDSASDAYEQYF. The CDR3 region has the DNA TGTGCCAGCAGTGACTCCGCTAGCGACGCCTACGAGCAGTACTTC.